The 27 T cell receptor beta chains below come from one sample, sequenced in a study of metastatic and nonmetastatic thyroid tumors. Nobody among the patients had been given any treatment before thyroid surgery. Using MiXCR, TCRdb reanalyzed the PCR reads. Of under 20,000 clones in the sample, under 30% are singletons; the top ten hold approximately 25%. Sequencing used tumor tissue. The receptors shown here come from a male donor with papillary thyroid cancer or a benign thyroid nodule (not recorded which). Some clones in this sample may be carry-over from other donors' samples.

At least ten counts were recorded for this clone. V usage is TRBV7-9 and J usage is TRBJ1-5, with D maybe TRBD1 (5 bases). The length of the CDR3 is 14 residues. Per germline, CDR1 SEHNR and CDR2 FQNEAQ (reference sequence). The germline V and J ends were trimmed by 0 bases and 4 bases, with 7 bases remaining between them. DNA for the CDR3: TGTGCCAGCAGCTTAGCAGGGGCTAATCAGCCCCAGCATTTT. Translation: CASSLAGANQPQHF.

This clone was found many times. CDR3 region: CASSQTRDAGNTIYF. CDR3 in DNA: TGTGCCAGCAGCCAAACCCGGGACGCCGGAAACACCATATATTTT. The J gene is TRBJ1-3, the V gene TRBV3-1; possibly TRBD1 for D (5 bases). The CDR3 has 15 amino acids. The ends were cut back, 2 bases at V and 4 bases at J, with 12 bases in the middle. Germline loops: CDR1 LGHDT, CDR2 YNNKEL (reference sequence). The full variable domain, in which reference TRBV3-1 and TRBJ1-3 provide the parts outside the CDR3, is DTAVSQTPKYLVTQMGNDKSIKCEQNLGHDTMYWYKQDSKKFLKIMFSYNNKELIINETVPNRFSPKSPDKAHLNLHINSLELGDSAVYFCASSQTRDAGNTIYFGEGSWLTVV.

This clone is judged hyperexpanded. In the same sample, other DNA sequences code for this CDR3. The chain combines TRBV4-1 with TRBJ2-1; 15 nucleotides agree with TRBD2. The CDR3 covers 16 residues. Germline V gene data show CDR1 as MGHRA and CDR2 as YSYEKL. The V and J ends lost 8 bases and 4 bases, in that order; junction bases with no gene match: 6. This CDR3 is CASLGLAGGPYNEQFF. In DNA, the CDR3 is TGCGCCAGCCTTGGACTAGCGGGGGGGCCATACAATGAGCAGTTCTTC.

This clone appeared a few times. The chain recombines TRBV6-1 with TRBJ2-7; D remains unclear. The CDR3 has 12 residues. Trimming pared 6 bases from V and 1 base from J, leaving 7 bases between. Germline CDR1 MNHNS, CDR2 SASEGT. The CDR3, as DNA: TGTGCCAGCAGCCCCCCGTCCTACGAGCAGTACTTC. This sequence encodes CASSPPSYEQYF.

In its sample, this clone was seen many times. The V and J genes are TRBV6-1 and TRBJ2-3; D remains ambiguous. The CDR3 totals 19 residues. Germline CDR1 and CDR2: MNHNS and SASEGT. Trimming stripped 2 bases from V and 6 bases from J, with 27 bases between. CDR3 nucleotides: TGTGCCAGCAGTGAACGCAACTTTGGGTATTCTCGTCTAGGGGATACGCAGTATTTT. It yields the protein CASSERNFGYSRLGDTQYF.

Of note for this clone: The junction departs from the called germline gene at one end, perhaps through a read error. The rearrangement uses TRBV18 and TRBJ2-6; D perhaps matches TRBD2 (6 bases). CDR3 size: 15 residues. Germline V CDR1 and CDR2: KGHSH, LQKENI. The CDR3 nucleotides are TGTGCCAGCTCACCTGAGTTGACGGGGGTCAACGTCCTGACTTTC. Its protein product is CASSPELTGVNVLTF.

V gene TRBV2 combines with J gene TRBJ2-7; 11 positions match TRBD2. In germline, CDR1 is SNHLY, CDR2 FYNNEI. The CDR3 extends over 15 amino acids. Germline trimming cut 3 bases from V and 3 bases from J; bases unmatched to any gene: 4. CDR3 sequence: CASSETSGTYYEQYF. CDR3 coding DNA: TGTGCCAGCAGTGAGACTAGCGGGACCTACTACGAGCAGTACTTC.

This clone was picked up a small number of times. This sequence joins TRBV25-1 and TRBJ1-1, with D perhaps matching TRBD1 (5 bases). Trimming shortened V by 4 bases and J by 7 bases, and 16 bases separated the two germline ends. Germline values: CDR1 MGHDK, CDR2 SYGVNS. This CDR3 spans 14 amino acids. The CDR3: CASSATGTKREAFF. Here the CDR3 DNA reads TGTGCCAGCAGTGCAACCGGGACTAAACGTGAAGCTTTCTTT.

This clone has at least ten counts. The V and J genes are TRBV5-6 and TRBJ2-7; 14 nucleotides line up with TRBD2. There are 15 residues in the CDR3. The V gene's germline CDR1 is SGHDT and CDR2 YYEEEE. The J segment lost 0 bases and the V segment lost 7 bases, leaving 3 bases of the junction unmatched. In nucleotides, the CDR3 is TGTGCCAGCGGGACTAGCGGGGGACTCTCCTACGAGCAGTACTTC. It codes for CASGTSGGLSYEQYF.

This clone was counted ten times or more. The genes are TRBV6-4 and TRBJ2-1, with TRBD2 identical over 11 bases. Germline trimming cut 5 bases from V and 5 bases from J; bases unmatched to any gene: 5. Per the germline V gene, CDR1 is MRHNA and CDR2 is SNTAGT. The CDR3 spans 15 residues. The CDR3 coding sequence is TGTGCCAGCAGTCCTACTAGCGGGAGTCACAATGAGCAGTTCTTC. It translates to CASSPTSGSHNEQFF.

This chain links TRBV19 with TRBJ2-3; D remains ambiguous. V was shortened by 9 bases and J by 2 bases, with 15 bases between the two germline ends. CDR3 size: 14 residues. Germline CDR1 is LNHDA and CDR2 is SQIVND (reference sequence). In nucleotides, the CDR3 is TGTGCCAGGAGGATAACGGGTGTCACAGATACGCAGTATTTT. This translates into CARRITGVTDTQYF.

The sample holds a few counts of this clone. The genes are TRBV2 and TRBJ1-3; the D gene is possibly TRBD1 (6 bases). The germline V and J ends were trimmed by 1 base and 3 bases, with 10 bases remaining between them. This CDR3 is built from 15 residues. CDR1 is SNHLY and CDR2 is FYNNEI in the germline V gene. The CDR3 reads CASSEDRDYGNTIYF. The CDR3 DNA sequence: TGTGCCAGCAGTGAAGACAGGGACTATGGAAACACCATATATTTT. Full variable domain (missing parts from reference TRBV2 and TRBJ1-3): EPEVTQTPSHQVTQMGQEVILRCVPISNHLYFYWYRQILGQKVEFLVSFYNNEISEKSEIFDDQFSVERPDGSNFTLKIRSTKLEDSAMYFCASSEDRDYGNTIYFGEGSWLTVV.

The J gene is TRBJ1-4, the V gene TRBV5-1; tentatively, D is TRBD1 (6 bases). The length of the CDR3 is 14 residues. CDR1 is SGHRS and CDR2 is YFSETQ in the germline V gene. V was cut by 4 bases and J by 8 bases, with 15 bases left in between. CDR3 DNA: TGCGCCAGCAGCCAGGGGACGTTAAAAGAAAAACTGTTTTTT. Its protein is CASSQGTLKEKLFF.

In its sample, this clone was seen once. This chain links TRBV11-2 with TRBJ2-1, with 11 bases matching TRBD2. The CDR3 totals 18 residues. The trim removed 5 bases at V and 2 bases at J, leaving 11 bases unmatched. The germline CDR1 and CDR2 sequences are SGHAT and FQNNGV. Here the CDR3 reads CASSHDRTSGYPYNEQFF. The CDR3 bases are TGTGCCAGCAGCCATGACCGGACTAGCGGGTACCCCTACAATGAGCAGTTCTTC. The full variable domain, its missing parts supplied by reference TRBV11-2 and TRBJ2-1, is EAGVAQSPRYKIIEKRQSVAFWCNPISGHATLYWYQQILGQGPKLLIQFQNNGVVDDSQLPKDRFSAERLKGVDSTLKIQPAKLEDSAVYLCASSHDRTSGYPYNEQFFGPGTRLTVL.

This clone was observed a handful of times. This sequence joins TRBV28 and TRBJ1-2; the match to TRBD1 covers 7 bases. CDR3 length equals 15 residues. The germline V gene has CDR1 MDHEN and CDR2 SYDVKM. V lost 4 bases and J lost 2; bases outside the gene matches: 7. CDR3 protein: CASSSRATGNYGYTF. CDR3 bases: TGTGCCAGCAGTTCTCGAGCGACAGGGAACTATGGCTACACCTTC.

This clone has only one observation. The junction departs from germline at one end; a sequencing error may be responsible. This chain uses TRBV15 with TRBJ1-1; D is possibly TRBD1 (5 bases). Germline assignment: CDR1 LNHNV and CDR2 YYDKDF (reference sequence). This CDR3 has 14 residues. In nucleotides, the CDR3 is TGTGCCACCAGCAGAGATTCGTGGGACCCTGAGGCTTTCTTT. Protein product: CATSRDSWDPEAFF.

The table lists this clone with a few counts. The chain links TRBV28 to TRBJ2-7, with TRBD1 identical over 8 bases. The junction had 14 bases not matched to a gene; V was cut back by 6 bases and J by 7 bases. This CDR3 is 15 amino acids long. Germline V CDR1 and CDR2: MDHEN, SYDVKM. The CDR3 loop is CASRSPLQGDGEQYF. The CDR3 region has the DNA TGTGCCAGCAGATCCCCTTTACAGGGGGACGGAGAGCAGTACTTC. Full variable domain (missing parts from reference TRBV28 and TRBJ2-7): DVKVTQSSRYLVKRTGEKVFLECVQDMDHENMFWYRQDPGLGLRLIYFSYDVKMKEKGDIPEGYSVSREKKERFSLILESASTNQTSMYLCASRSPLQGDGEQYFGPGTRLTVT.

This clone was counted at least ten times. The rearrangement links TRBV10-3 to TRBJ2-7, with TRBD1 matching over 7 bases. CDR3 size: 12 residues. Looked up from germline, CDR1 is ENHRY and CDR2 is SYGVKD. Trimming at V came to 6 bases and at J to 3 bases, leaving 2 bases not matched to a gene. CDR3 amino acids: CAISRQGYEQYF. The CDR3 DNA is TGTGCCATCAGCCGACAGGGCTACGAGCAGTACTTC.

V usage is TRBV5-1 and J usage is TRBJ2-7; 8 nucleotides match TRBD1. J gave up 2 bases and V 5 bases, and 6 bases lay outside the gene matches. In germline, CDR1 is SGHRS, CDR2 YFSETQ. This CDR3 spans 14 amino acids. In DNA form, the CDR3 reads TGCGCCAGCAGTGCCGGGACAGGCACCTACGAGCAGTACTTC. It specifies CASSAGTGTYEQYF. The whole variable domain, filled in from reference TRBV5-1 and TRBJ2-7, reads KAGVTQTPRYLIKTRGQQVTLSCSPISGHRSVSWYQQTPGQGLQFLFEYFSETQRNKGNFPGRFSGRQFSNSRSEMNVSTLELGDSALYLCASSAGTGTYEQYFGPGTRLTVT.

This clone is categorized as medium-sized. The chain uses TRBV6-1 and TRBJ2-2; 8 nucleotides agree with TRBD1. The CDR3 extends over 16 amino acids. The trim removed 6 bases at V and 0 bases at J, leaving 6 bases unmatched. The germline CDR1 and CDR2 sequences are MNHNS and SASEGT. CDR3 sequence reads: CASRLRDRTNTGELFF. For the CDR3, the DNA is TGTGCCAGCAGATTACGGGACAGGACGAACACCGGGGAGCTGTTTTTT.

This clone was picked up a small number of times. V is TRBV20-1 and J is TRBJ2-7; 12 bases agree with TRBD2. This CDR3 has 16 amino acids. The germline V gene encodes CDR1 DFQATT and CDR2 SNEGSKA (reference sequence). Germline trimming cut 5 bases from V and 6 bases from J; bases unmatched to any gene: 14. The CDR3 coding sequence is TGCAGTGCTTTTTCACCGACTAGCGGGAGTCGTGGCGAGCAGTACTTC. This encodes CSAFSPTSGSRGEQYF.

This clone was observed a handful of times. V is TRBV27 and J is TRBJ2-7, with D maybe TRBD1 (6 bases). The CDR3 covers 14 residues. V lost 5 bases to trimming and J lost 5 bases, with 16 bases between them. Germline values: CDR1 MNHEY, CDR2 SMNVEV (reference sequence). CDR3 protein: CASSRRGTGNEQYF. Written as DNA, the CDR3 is TGTGCCAGCAGTCGACGGGGAACAGGGAACGAGCAGTACTTC.

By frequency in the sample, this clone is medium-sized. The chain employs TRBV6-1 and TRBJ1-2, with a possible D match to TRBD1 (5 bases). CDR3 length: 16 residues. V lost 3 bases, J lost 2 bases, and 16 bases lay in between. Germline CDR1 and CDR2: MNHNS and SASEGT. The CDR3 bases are TGTGCCAGCAGTGATCGGACCAATTGGGGCAACTATGGCTACACCTTC. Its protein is CASSDRTNWGNYGYTF.

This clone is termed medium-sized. This CDR3 reads CASSRSTGGSYNEQFF. Written as DNA, the CDR3 is TGTGCCAGCAGCCGATCAACAGGGGGCTCCTACAATGAGCAGTTCTTC. The chain uses TRBV28 and TRBJ2-1, with 8 nucleotides matching TRBD1. CDR1 is MDHEN and CDR2 is SYDVKM in the germline V gene. This CDR3 spans 16 amino acids. With 6 bases clipped from V and 0 bases from J, the junction kept 7 bases outside the gene matches.

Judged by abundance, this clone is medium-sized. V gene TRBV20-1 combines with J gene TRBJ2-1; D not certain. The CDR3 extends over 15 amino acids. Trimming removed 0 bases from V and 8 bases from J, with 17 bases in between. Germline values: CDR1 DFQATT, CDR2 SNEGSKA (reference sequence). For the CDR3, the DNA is TGCAGTGCTAGAGATTGGCAAGAAGCCCAACATGAGCAGTTCTTC. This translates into CSARDWQEAQHEQFF.

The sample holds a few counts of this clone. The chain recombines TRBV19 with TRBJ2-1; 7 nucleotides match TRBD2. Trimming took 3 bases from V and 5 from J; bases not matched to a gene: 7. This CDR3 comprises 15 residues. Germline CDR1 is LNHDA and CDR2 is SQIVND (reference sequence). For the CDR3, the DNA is TGTGCCAGTAGTATCCGCGGGAGTTTCAACAATGAGCAGTTCTTC. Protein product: CASSIRGSFNNEQFF. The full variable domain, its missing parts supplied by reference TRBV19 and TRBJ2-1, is DGGITQSPKYLFRKEGQNVTLSCEQNLNHDAMYWYRQDPGQGLRLIYYSQIVNDFQKGDIAEGYSVSREKKESFPLTVTSAQKNPTAFYLCASSIRGSFNNEQFFGPGTRLTVL.

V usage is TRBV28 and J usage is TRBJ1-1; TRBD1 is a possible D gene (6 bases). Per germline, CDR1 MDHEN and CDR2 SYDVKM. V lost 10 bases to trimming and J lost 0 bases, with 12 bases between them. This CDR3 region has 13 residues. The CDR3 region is CAITTGLNTEAFF. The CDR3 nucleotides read TGTGCCATCACGACAGGATTGAACACTGAAGCTTTCTTT.